These T cell receptor beta chains were read from a single sample in a study of blood T cell repertoires in COVID-19. Assay used: immunoSEQ multiplex PCR; TCRdb lists only in-frame clones, some missing. The sample holds fewer than 500,000 clones; approximately 90% are singletons and the top ten take about 4.3%. Source material: peripheral blood. These receptors were taken from a woman in her 30s with acute or convalescent COVID-19. CDR3s include the opening cysteine and the closing phenylalanine or tryptophan. Each record gives: CDR3 length, clone size, V gene, D gene, J gene, CDR3 protein, CDR3 DNA. D genes are given only for firm matches. Expanded clones get a size class; other rows say once, few or many, or leave the size out.

length: 10
size: .
V: TRBV24-1
D: TRBD1
J: TRBJ2-7
CDR3: CATSRDRSYF
DNA: TGTGCCACCAGCCGGGACAGGTCGTACTTC

length: 13
size: .
V: TRBV13
D: .
J: TRBJ2-1
CDR3: CASSLLEYNEQFF
DNA: TGTGCCAGCAGCTTACTGGAGTACAATGAGCAGTTCTTC

length: 15
size: .
V: TRBV7-8
D: TRBD1
J: TRBJ2-7
CDR3: CASSSPGTALYEQYF
DNA: TGTGCCAGCAGCTCGCCCGGGACAGCCTTATACGAGCAGTACTTC

length: 19
size: once
V: TRBV6-4
D: TRBD1
J: TRBJ1-5
CDR3: CASTGQGSFIGKSNQPQHF
DNA: TGTGCCAGCACTGGACAGGGATCATTTATCGGAAAGAGCAATCAGCCCCAGCATTTT

length: 18
size: .
V: TRBV5-1
D: TRBD1
J: TRBJ2-7
CDR3: CASSHVPTGTGIIYEQYF
DNA: TGCGCCAGCAGCCACGTACCTACCGGGACAGGGATTATTTACGAGCAGTACTTC

length: 13
size: .
V: TRBV5-1
D: TRBD1
J: TRBJ2-1
CDR3: CASSSYRGYEQFF
DNA: TGCGCCAGCAGCTCTTACAGGGGCTATGAGCAGTTCTTC

length: 15
size: .
V: TRBV5-6
D: .
J: TRBJ1-5
CDR3: CASSLGGLRNQPQHF
DNA: TGTGCCAGCAGCCTGGGGGGCTTAAGAAATCAGCCCCAGCATTTT

length: 13
size: .
V: TRBV28
D: .
J: TRBJ2-5
CDR3: CASVRALKETQYF
DNA: TGTGCCAGCGTCCGAGCATTAAAAGAGACCCAGTACTTC

length: 15
size: .
V: TRBV11-2
D: .
J: TRBJ2-4
CDR3: CASSPLGPGIDIQYF
DNA: TGTGCCAGCAGCCCCCTAGGCCCAGGGATCGACATTCAGTACTTC

length: 17
size: once
V: TRBV18
D: TRBD1
J: TRBJ2-1
CDR3: CASSVYRGQRSYNEQFF
DNA: TGTGCCAGCTCAGTTTACAGGGGGCAAAGGTCCTACAATGAGCAGTTCTTC

length: 12
size: few
V: TRBV7-9
D: .
J: TRBJ1-3
CDR3: CAAGRPGNTIYF
DNA: TGTGCCGCAGGGCGCCCTGGAAACACCATATATTTT

length: 17
size: once
V: TRBV28
D: TRBD2
J: TRBJ2-1
CDR3: CASSFVGLAPQGDEQFF
DNA: TGTGCCAGCAGTTTCGTGGGACTAGCGCCCCAGGGGGATGAGCAGTTCTTC

length: 15
size: once
V: TRBV19
D: TRBD1
J: TRBJ2-7
CDR3: CASSVDRGSPDEQYF
DNA: TGTGCCAGTAGTGTCGACAGGGGATCCCCAGACGAGCAGTACTTC

length: 15
size: .
V: TRBV15
D: .
J: TRBJ2-5
CDR3: CATSTQGSLRETQYF
DNA: TGTGCCACCAGCACCCAGGGCAGTTTACGAGAGACCCAGTACTTC

length: 16
size: few
V: TRBV7-9
D: TRBD2
J: TRBJ2-1
CDR3: CASSPHPPGGQSEQFF
DNA: TGTGCCAGCAGCCCTCATCCACCGGGGGGGCAGAGTGAGCAGTTCTTC

length: 14
size: .
V: TRBV24-1
D: .
J: TRBJ1-5
CDR3: CATSETGIDQPQHF
DNA: TGTGCCACCAGTGAAACAGGGATAGATCAGCCCCAGCATTTT

length: 14
size: few
V: TRBV7-9
D: .
J: TRBJ2-2
CDR3: CASRRQGGTGELFF
DNA: TGTGCCAGCAGACGACAGGGAGGAACCGGGGAGCTGTTTTTT

length: 12
size: .
V: TRBV2
D: TRBD1
J: TRBJ1-1
CDR3: CASRHRGPEAFF
DNA: TGTGCCAGCAGACACAGGGGTCCTGAAGCTTTCTTT

length: 17
size: .
V: TRBV9
D: TRBD1
J: TRBJ1-1
CDR3: CASRPFGQAILNTEAFF
DNA: TGTGCCAGCAGGCCGTTCGGACAGGCAATCTTGAACACTGAAGCTTTCTTT

length: 13
size: .
V: TRBV24-1
D: TRBD1
J: TRBJ1-2
CDR3: CATSGQGARGYTF
DNA: TGTGCCACCAGTGGACAGGGGGCGCGTGGCTACACCTTC

length: 14
size: .
V: TRBV14
D: .
J: TRBJ2-1
CDR3: CASSQDATRNEQFF
DNA: TGTGCCAGCAGCCAAGATGCGACTCGCAATGAGCAGTTCTTC

length: 13
size: .
V: TRBV7-9
D: TRBD2
J: TRBJ2-4
CDR3: CASERGTGNIQYF
DNA: TGTGCCAGCGAGCGGGGGACCGGCAACATTCAGTACTTC

length: 13
size: .
V: TRBV6-1
D: .
J: TRBJ1-1
CDR3: CASSLSRNTEAFF
DNA: TGTGCCAGCAGTTTATCTAGGAACACTGAAGCTTTCTTT

length: 14
size: .
V: TRBV30
D: .
J: TRBJ2-6
CDR3: CAWSTMAGANVLTF
DNA: TGTGCCTGGAGTACAATGGCTGGGGCCAACGTCCTGACTTTC

length: 14
size: .
V: TRBV19
D: .
J: TRBJ1-2
CDR3: CASSLGTSSYGYTF
DNA: TGTGCCAGTAGTTTGGGGACATCGAGCTATGGCTACACCTTC

length: 13
size: .
V: TRBV3-1/TRBV3-2
D: .
J: TRBJ2-4
CDR3: CASSQREKNIQYF
DNA: TGTGCCAGCAGTCAAAGGGAGAAAAACATTCAGTACTTC

length: 15
size: .
V: TRBV5-4
D: TRBD1
J: TRBJ1-2
CDR3: CASSLTNRGAEGYTF
DNA: TGTGCCAGCAGCTTGACAAACAGGGGCGCGGAAGGCTACACCTTC

length: 14
size: once
V: TRBV6-6
D: .
J: TRBJ2-3
CDR3: CASSYSTSTDTQYF
DNA: TGTGCCAGCAGTTACTCGACTAGCACAGATACGCAGTATTTT

length: 14
size: .
V: TRBV7-2
D: .
J: TRBJ2-7
CDR3: CASSLEVRYYEQYF
DNA: TGTGCCAGCAGCTTAGAGGTCAGGTACTACGAGCAGTACTTC

length: 12
size: few
V: TRBV18
D: .
J: TRBJ2-1
CDR3: CASTGYHNEQFF
DNA: TGTGCCAGTACAGGGTATCACAATGAGCAGTTCTTC

length: 18
size: .
V: TRBV4-1
D: .
J: TRBJ1-5
CDR3: CASSQDVGGTYSNQPQHF
DNA: TGCGCCAGCAGCCAAGATGTGGGGGGAACCTATAGCAATCAGCCCCAGCATTTT

length: 20
size: .
V: TRBV21-1
D: .
J: TRBJ2-1
CDR3: CASSKERDPGPKEGYNEQFF
DNA: TGTGCCAGCAGCAAAGAGAGAGACCCTGGCCCGAAGGAGGGCTACAATGAGCAGTTCTTC